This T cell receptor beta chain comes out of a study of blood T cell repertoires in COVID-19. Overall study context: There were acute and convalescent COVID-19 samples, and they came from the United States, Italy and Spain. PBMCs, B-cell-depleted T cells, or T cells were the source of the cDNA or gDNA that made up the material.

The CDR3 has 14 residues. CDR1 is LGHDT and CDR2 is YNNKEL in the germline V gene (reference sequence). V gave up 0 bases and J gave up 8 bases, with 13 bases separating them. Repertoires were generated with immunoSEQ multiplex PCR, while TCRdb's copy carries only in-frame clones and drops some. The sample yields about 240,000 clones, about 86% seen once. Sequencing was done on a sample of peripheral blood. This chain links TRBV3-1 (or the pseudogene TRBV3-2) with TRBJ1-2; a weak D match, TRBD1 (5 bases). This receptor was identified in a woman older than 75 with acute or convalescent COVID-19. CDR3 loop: CASSQDIRAWGYTF. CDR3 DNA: TGTGCCAGCAGCCAAGATATCAGGGCCTGGGGCTACACCTTC.